What follows are 5 T cell receptor beta chains derived from one specimen sequenced in a study of early T cells in non-severe SARS-CoV-2 infection. TCRdb itself ran the 5' RACE reads through MiXCR, one entry per CDR3 protein. The sample has 35,000 to 40,000 distinct CDR3 sequences, roughly 4% seen once. Sequencing used whole blood. Every receptor here comes from an adult who was a healthcare worker with PCR-confirmed SARS-CoV-2 infection or an uninfected control (not recorded which).

This clonotype was observed at least ten times. J is TRBJ2-2 and V is TRBV7-3; the match to TRBD1 covers 10 bases. Trimming cost V 2 bases and J 4 bases; bases outside gene matches: 4. Germline V gives CDR1 SGHTA, CDR2 FQGTGA. The CDR3 has 16 residues. CDR3 in amino acids: CASSLGGQGITGELFF. The CDR3 nucleotides read TGTGCCAGCAGCTTAGGGGGACAGGGGATCACCGGGGAGCTGTTTTTT.

This clonotype was observed many times. The V and J genes are TRBV5-1 and TRBJ2-1; weak D call: TRBD2 (6 bases). The CDR3 loop spans 18 amino acids. The germline V gene encodes CDR1 SGHRS and CDR2 YFSETQ. Trimming stripped 0 bases from V and 0 bases from J, with 16 bases between. CDR3 nucleotides: TGCGCCAGCAGCTTGGCCACTCCACTTAGCGGCTCCTACAATGAGCAGTTCTTC. This gives the protein CASSLATPLSGSYNEQFF. Filled out from reference TRBV5-1 and TRBJ2-1, the complete variable domain reads KAGVTQTPRYLIKTRGQQVTLSCSPISGHRSVSWYQQTPGQGLQFLFEYFSETQRNKGNFPGRFSGRQFSNSRSEMNVSTLELGDSALYLCASSLATPLSGSYNEQFFGPGTRLTVL.

This clonotype was seen ten or more times. The rearrangement uses TRBV28 and TRBJ2-4; D remains unclear. Trimming shortened V by 3 bases and J by 3 bases, and 9 bases separated the two germline ends. The CDR3 is made up of 14 amino acids. Germline CDR1 MDHEN, CDR2 SYDVKM. CDR3 loop: CASSLTVGKNIQYF. For the CDR3, the DNA is TGTGCCAGCAGTTTGACGGTGGGCAAAAACATTCAGTACTTC.

CDR3 sequence: CASSYRLTSGTYEQYF. The CDR3 DNA is TGTGCCAGCAGTTACCGCCTTACTAGCGGCACCTACGAGCAGTACTTC. This sequence joins TRBV28 and TRBJ2-7; TRBD2 agrees at 8 bases. CDR1 and CDR2 (germline): MDHEN, SYDVKM. J was trimmed by 2 bases and V by 4 bases; bases with no gene match: 10. The CDR3 sequence is 16 residues long.

This clonotype was seen at least ten times. For the CDR3, the DNA is TGTGCCAGCAGTTTCGTCAGGGTACGGACTAGTAAAGAGACCCAGTACTTC. Translating it yields CASSFVRVRTSKETQYF. The chain joins TRBV12-3 or TRBV12-4 to TRBJ2-5; TRBD2 matches at 7 bases. V lost 3 bases to trimming and J lost 3 bases; unmatched junction nucleotides: 13. The CDR3 is 17 residues long.